The 31 T cell receptor beta chains reported below all come from one sample, sequenced in a study of cytomegalovirus exposure and HLA in healthy donors. The table came from immunoSEQ multiplex PCR; TCRdb's copy has only in-frame clones and leaves some out. The data show some 140,000 clones, more than 70% seen once. The sequenced material came from PBMCs. Every receptor here comes from a human donor in good health.

The rearrangement links TRBV14 to TRBJ2-7, with TRBD2 matching over 14 bases. Trimming at V came to 0 bases and at J to 9 bases, leaving 4 bases not matched to a gene. Germline lookup yields CDR1 SGHDN and CDR2 FVKESK. The CDR3 contains 15 residues. The CDR3 loop is CASSQEGLAGERQYF. DNA of the CDR3: TGTGCCAGCAGCCAAGAGGGACTAGCGGGGGAACGGCAGTACTTC.

The chain has TRBV4-1 and TRBJ2-1; D possibly corresponds to TRBD2 (5 bases). The CDR3 runs 16 residues. The germline V and J ends were trimmed by 1 base and 3 bases, with 13 bases remaining between them. In germline, CDR1 is MGHRA, CDR2 YSYEKL. The CDR3 protein is CASSQVDLGFYNEQFF. Here the CDR3 DNA reads TGCGCCAGCAGCCAAGTGGACTTAGGTTTCTACAATGAGCAGTTCTTC.

The V and J genes are TRBV7-9 and TRBJ1-2; 9 nucleotides align to TRBD1. Trimming cost V 8 bases and J 5 bases; bases outside gene matches: 15. This CDR3 contains 16 residues. Germline CDR1 and CDR2: SEHNR and FQNEAQ (reference sequence). The CDR3 is CASEPYSGQGDYGYTF. CDR3 DNA: TGTGCCAGCGAACCCTATTCGGGACAGGGAGATTATGGCTACACCTTC.

This clone showed up many times. The V and J genes are TRBV27 and TRBJ1-2; D is undetermined. Germline V gives CDR1 MNHEY, CDR2 SMNVEV (reference sequence). The CDR3 consists of 17 residues. Trimming took off 3 bases at V and 1 base at J, with 18 bases between the two ends. CDR3 amino acids: CASSFRTSTEVNYGYTF. CDR3 in DNA: TGTGCCAGCAGTTTCCGAACATCTACAGAAGTTAACTATGGCTACACCTTC.

The chain combines TRBV30 with TRBJ1-2; D possibly corresponds to TRBD1 (6 bases). V was pared by 2 bases and J by 4 bases, with 17 bases between. CDR3 length: 15 amino acids. Germline CDR1 and CDR2: GTSNPN and SVGIG (reference sequence). The CDR3 protein is CAWSITGRVSYGYTF. The CDR3 bases are TGTGCCTGGAGTATTACAGGGAGAGTGAGCTATGGCTACACCTTC.

The rearrangement links TRBV28 to TRBJ1-5, with 8 bases that match TRBD1. The CDR3 length is 14 residues. Germline values: CDR1 MDHEN, CDR2 SYDVKM. J lost 6 bases, V lost 5 bases, and 6 bases had no gene match. The CDR3: CASSETGVGQPQHF. As DNA, the CDR3 is TGTGCCAGCAGTGAGACAGGGGTGGGTCAGCCCCAGCATTTT.

The V gene is TRBV5-1, the J gene TRBJ1-4, with D tentatively TRBD1 (5 bases). CDR1 is SGHRS, CDR2 YFSETQ, per germline. The germline V and J ends were trimmed by 4 bases and 10 bases, with 17 bases remaining between them. This CDR3 has 14 residues. This chain's CDR3 is CASSEGSGGGKLFF. The CDR3 DNA sequence: TGCGCCAGCAGCGAAGGGTCCGGGGGAGGAAAACTGTTTTTT.

This clone was seen more than once but under ten times. The chain has TRBV14 and TRBJ2-7; 8 bases are a match to TRBD2. The CDR3 contains 17 residues. Trimming cost V 2 bases and J 6 bases; bases outside gene matches: 15. CDR1 and CDR2 from the germline V gene are SGHDN and FVKESK. The CDR3 bases are TGTGCCAGCAGCCAACCCACCCCAGTATCGGGAGGGCGCGAGCAGTACTTC. It yields the protein CASSQPTPVSGGREQYF.

The chain is built from TRBV7-3 and TRBJ2-1, with 7 bases matching TRBD1. Germline CDR1 reads SGHTA; CDR2 reads FQGTGA. CDR3 length equals 14 residues. Unmatched junction bases numbered 6, after V lost 4 bases and J lost 6 bases. The CDR3: CASSSGGFGNEQFF. The CDR3 DNA reads TGTGCCAGCAGCTCAGGGGGTTTCGGCAATGAGCAGTTCTTC.

V is TRBV15 and J is TRBJ2-4; weak D call: TRBD1 (6 bases). V lost 1 base to trimming and J lost 0 bases, with 16 bases between them. The CDR3 contains 18 residues. Germline V gene data show CDR1 as LNHNV and CDR2 as YYDKDF (reference sequence). CDR3 loop: CATSRGDMTMLAKNIQYF. CDR3 DNA: TGTGCCACCAGCAGAGGGGACATGACTATGCTAGCCAAAAACATTCAGTACTTC.

The chain recombines TRBV9 with TRBJ1-1; D not resolved. The CDR3 has 12 residues. Germline-derived CDR1 and CDR2 are SGDLS and YYNGEE. V was shortened by 0 bases and J by 3 bases, with 3 bases between the two germline ends. CDR3 DNA: TGTGCCAGCAGCGTAGCGGACACTGAAGCTTTCTTT. It encodes CASSVADTEAFF.

J is TRBJ1-3 and V is TRBV11-3, with D unclear. The germline gives CDR1 SGHNT, CDR2 YENEEA. The CDR3 sequence is 14 residues long. V dropped 5 bases and J dropped 3 bases, with 11 bases sitting between them. CDR3 protein: CASSAGLSGNTIYF. CDR3 DNA sequence: TGTGCCAGCAGCGCAGGACTGAGTGGAAACACCATATATTTT. The full variable domain, rest sourced from reference TRBV11-3 and TRBJ1-3, is EAGVVQSPRYKIIEKKQPVAFWCNPISGHNTLYWYLQNLGQGPELLIRYENEEAVDDSQLPKDRFSAERLKGVDSTLKIQPAELGDSAVYLCASSAGLSGNTIYFGEGSWLTVV.

V and J are TRBV27 and TRBJ2-2, with TRBD1 matching 8 bases. CDR3 length: 20 residues. The germline CDR1 and CDR2 sequences are MNHEY and SMNVEV (reference sequence). The ends lost 5 bases at V and 4 bases at J; junction bases unmatched: 21. CDR3: CASSPKPGQVPLGSTGELFF. CDR3 DNA sequence: TGTGCCAGCAGTCCAAAACCGGGACAGGTTCCCCTCGGGAGCACCGGGGAGCTGTTTTTT.

The V gene is TRBV7-6, the J gene TRBJ2-5; TRBD2 matches at 10 bases. The CDR3 spans 14 residues. Germline-derived CDR1 and CDR2 are SGHVS and FNYEAQ. Trimming cost V 4 bases and J 5 bases; bases outside gene matches: 4. The chain's CDR3 is CASSYNSGRETQYF. As DNA, the CDR3 is TGTGCCAGCAGCTACAATAGCGGGAGGGAGACCCAGTACTTC.

For this clone: This CDR3 is also generated by other DNA sequences in the sample. The chain is built from TRBV5-1 and TRBJ2-1, with 7 bases lining up with TRBD1. V lost 5 bases, J lost 5 bases, and 7 bases stayed unmatched. The V gene's germline CDR1 is SGHRS and CDR2 YFSETQ. The CDR3 covers 14 residues. CDR3 DNA sequence: TGCGCCAGCAGTTTACAGGGGCGGCACAATGAGCAGTTCTTC. This codes for CASSLQGRHNEQFF.

The chain employs TRBV28 and TRBJ2-1; TRBD2 matches 12 bases. Germline V CDR1 and CDR2: MDHEN, SYDVKM. Germline trimming cut 3 bases from V and 0 bases from J; bases unmatched to any gene: 3. This CDR3 has 17 amino acids. The CDR3 loop is CASSFKTSGSSYNEQFF. CDR3 bases: TGTGCCAGCAGTTTTAAGACTAGCGGGAGCTCCTACAATGAGCAGTTCTTC. Supplemented by reference TRBV28 and TRBJ2-1, the full variable domain reads DVKVTQSSRYLVKRTGEKVFLECVQDMDHENMFWYRQDPGLGLRLIYFSYDVKMKEKGDIPEGYSVSREKKERFSLILESASTNQTSMYLCASSFKTSGSSYNEQFFGPGTRLTVL.

This sequence joins TRBV28 and TRBJ2-7, with TRBD2 matching over 9 bases. Trimming cost V 3 bases and J 3 bases; bases outside gene matches: 6. CDR3 length: 15 amino acids. Germline CDR1 reads MDHEN; CDR2 reads SYDVKM. The CDR3 region is CASSFILAGYYEQYF. DNA for the CDR3: TGTGCCAGCAGTTTCATTCTAGCGGGGTACTACGAGCAGTACTTC.

The V call is TRBV7-9, the J call TRBJ2-7; no reliable D call. Germline V gene lookup returns CDR1 SEHNR and CDR2 FQNEAQ (reference sequence). There are 12 residues in the CDR3. The V and J ends lost 5 bases and 3 bases respectively, with 8 bases between them. The CDR3 loop is CASSPTGYEQYF. In DNA, the CDR3 is TGTGCCAGCAGCCCGACGGGCTACGAGCAGTACTTC. Drawing the rest from reference TRBV7-9 and TRBJ2-7, the complete variable domain is DTGVSQNPRHKITKRGQNVTFRCDPISEHNRLYWYRQTLGQGPEFLTYFQNEAQLEKSRLLSDRFSAERPKGSFSTLEIQRTEQGDSAMYLCASSPTGYEQYFGPGTRLTVT.

The rearrangement links TRBV6-1 to TRBJ2-7; 8 nucleotides match TRBD1. Germline loops: CDR1 MNHNS, CDR2 SASEGT. This CDR3 region has 15 residues. Unmatched junction bases numbered 7, after V lost 6 bases and J lost 0 bases. CDR3 DNA sequence: TGTGCCAGCAGCAAAGGGGACAGGAGCTCCTACGAGCAGTACTTC. Its protein product is CASSKGDRSSYEQYF.

This clone was seen more than once but under ten times. The rearrangement joins TRBV19 to TRBJ1-6; D is perhaps TRBD1 (6 bases). The CDR3 extends over 14 amino acids. Between the trimmed V and J ends, which lost 4 bases and 8 bases, there was a span of 12 bases. Germline CDR1 LNHDA, CDR2 SQIVND (reference sequence). CDR3 DNA sequence: TGTGCCAGTAGTACGACAGGTTTTGATTCACCCCTCCACTTT. It codes for CASSTTGFDSPLHF.

This chain uses TRBV27 with TRBJ2-7; possible D gene TRBD1, 6 bases. CDR3 length: 17 residues. Trimming stripped 6 bases from V and 3 bases from J, with 24 bases between. Germline V gene sequence: CDR1 MNHEY, CDR2 SMNVEV (reference sequence). CDR3 amino acids: CASRPTSPTGSGYEQYF. The CDR3 DNA reads as TGTGCCAGCAGGCCAACCTCCCCGACAGGTTCCGGCTACGAGCAGTACTTC.

This clone has a handful of counts. The chain couples TRBV11-3 to TRBJ2-5; D is perhaps TRBD2 (6 bases). Germline V gene data show CDR1 as SGHNT and CDR2 as YENEEA. The CDR3 has 15 amino acids. Trimming stripped 5 bases from V and 5 bases from J, with 18 bases between. The chain's CDR3 is CASSLTGTREETQYF. CDR3 nucleotides: TGTGCCAGCAGCCTGACCGGGACCCGGGAGGAGACCCAGTACTTC.

J is TRBJ2-7 and V is TRBV6-6; tentatively, D is TRBD2 (6 bases). The V gene lost 8 bases and the J gene lost 2 bases, with 13 bases spanning the gap. This CDR3 region has 13 residues. Germline CDR1 and CDR2: MNHNY and SVGAGI (reference sequence). CDR3 sequence: CASGLSLTYEQYF. The CDR3 nucleotides are TGTGCCAGCGGACTATCGCTAACCTACGAGCAGTACTTC.

In this sample, this clone turned up once. The V call is TRBV5-1, the J call TRBJ2-1; the D gene is possibly TRBD2 (6 bases). V lost 2 bases to trimming and J lost 0 bases, with 15 bases between them. Germline V lookup: CDR1 SGHRS, CDR2 YFSETQ. This CDR3 comprises 17 residues. The chain's CDR3 is CASSFGISGSSYNEQFF. CDR3 DNA sequence: TGCGCCAGCAGCTTCGGGATTAGCGGAAGCTCCTACAATGAGCAGTTCTTC.

This clone was seen a handful of times. This chain links TRBV11-2 with TRBJ1-1, with 9 bases matching TRBD1. V trimming: 2 bases; J trimming: 3 bases; junction bases outside the gene matches: 4. Germline-derived CDR1 and CDR2 are SGHAT and FQNNGV. The CDR3 contains 15 residues. The CDR3 DNA follows: TGTGCCAGCAGCTTAACAGGGGGCGCAGACACTGAAGCTTTCTTT. As protein: CASSLTGGADTEAFF.

This sequence joins TRBV7-9 and TRBJ2-2; D perhaps matches TRBD2 (5 bases). Trimming cost V 5 bases and J 6 bases, with 13 bases left between them. The germline CDR1 and CDR2 sequences are SEHNR and FQNEAQ (reference sequence). The CDR3 has 14 residues. The DNA of the CDR3 is TGTGCCAGCAGCCCAAGAGTGGAGGCCGGGGAGCTGTTTTTT. Translated, it gives CASSPRVEAGELFF.

This chain joins TRBV18 and TRBJ1-1, with D perhaps TRBD1 (6 bases). V lost 4 bases, J lost 1 base, and 16 bases lay in between. CDR1 KGHSH and CDR2 LQKENI come from the germline V gene. The CDR3 totals 16 residues. DNA of the CDR3: TGTGCCAGCTCACAGGGGCAGGGGATACAGAACACTGAAGCTTTCTTT. It codes for CASSQGQGIQNTEAFF.

There are a few counts of this clone. The chain couples TRBV9 to TRBJ2-1; possible D gene TRBD1, 6 bases. The CDR3 is made up of 14 amino acids. Germline V gene lookup returns CDR1 SGDLS and CDR2 YYNGEE. V lost 6 bases and J lost 5, with 15 bases in between. In DNA, the CDR3 is TGTGCCAGCAATGCAGGGGTGGCCGACAATGAGCAGTTCTTC. It is translated as CASNAGVADNEQFF.

The rearrangement links TRBV7-8 to TRBJ2-2; 10 bases line up with TRBD2. This CDR3 has 17 residues. The V gene end was trimmed by 1 base and the J gene end by 7 bases; junction bases not matched to a gene: 9. The germline V gene has CDR1 SGHVS and CDR2 FQNEAQ. The DNA of the CDR3 is TGTGCCAGCAGCTTAGAATCGGCTAGCGGGAGTGTCGGGGAGCTGTTTTTT. Amino acid sequence: CASSLESASGSVGELFF.

This chain joins TRBV9 and TRBJ2-2, with D possibly matching TRBD1 (6 bases). V lost 3 bases, J lost 6 bases, and 6 bases lay in between. Per germline, CDR1 SGDLS and CDR2 YYNGEE. The CDR3 length is 12 residues. The CDR3 here is CASSGGPGELFF. The CDR3 DNA reads TGTGCCAGCAGCGGGGGGCCCGGGGAGCTGTTTTTT.

J is TRBJ2-1 and V is TRBV5-1; 7 nucleotides align to TRBD1. Germline V lookup: CDR1 SGHRS, CDR2 YFSETQ. The CDR3 sequence is 16 residues long. Unmatched junction bases numbered 7, after V lost 4 bases and J lost 0 bases. The CDR3 DNA follows: TGCGCCAGCAGCACGGGACAGCTTTCCTCCTACAATGAGCAGTTCTTC. As protein: CASSTGQLSSYNEQFF.